These 29 T cell receptor beta chains were all obtained from the same sample, sequenced in a study of T cell clonality in common variable immunodeficiency. Regarding the study as a whole: Common variable immunodeficiency TCR beta sequences reportedly had fewer deletions and N-nucleotide insertions.

The repertoire was sequenced with immunoSEQ multiplex PCR; TCRdb's copy has only in-frame clones and lacks some. In total the sample includes roughly 20,000 clones, none of them seen once. Their cognate antigens are unknown. Specimen: peripheral blood mononuclear cells. These receptor sequences come from a human donor with common variable immunodeficiency.

In the case of this clone: The sequence runs out 3 residues before the end of the CDR3; the remainder is reconstructed from the germline J gene. The chain has TRBV29-1 and TRBJ2-7, with 7 nucleotides matching TRBD1. Germline-derived CDR1 and CDR2 are SQVTM and ANQGSEA. The CDR3 consists of 14 residues. V shed 6 bases and J 1 base; nucleotides not matched to a gene: 9. Partial CDR3 DNA: TGCAGCGTAGTCCCGGACAGGCGGTCCTACGAG. It translates to CSVVPDRRSYE. The whole CDR3 protein is CSVVPDRRSYEQYF.

This clone is labeled as medium-sized. The junction does not match germline at one end; this may be a read error. The read finishes 3 residues shy of the CDR3 end, and the germline J gene is used to complete it. The chain combines TRBV4-2 with TRBJ2-7, with 7 nucleotides matching TRBD2. This CDR3 is 15 amino acids long. Germline lookup yields CDR1 LGHNA and CDR2 YNFKEQ. The CDR3 sequence: CASSQVLAEAYEQYF. CDR3 DNA (partial): TGCGCCAGCAGCCAAGTTCTAGCGGAGGCCTACGAG.

This clone was detected only a few times. The sequence runs out 3 residues before the end of the CDR3; the remainder is reconstructed from the germline J gene. This rearrangement joins TRBV19 to TRBJ2-3; the D gene is possibly TRBD1 (6 bases). With 5 bases removed from V and 0 bases from J, the gap between germline ends came to 15 bases. The germline V gene encodes CDR1 LNHDA and CDR2 SQIVND (reference sequence). The CDR3 is 16 residues long. The CDR3 sequence: CASSPYMGASTDTQYF. The sequenced CDR3 bases are TGTGCCAGTAGTCCCTACATGGGGGCTAGCACAGATACG.

Points on this clone: The read is 3 residues too short to cover the CDR3 end, so that end is filled in from the germline J gene. The chain links TRBV30 to TRBJ2-3; 10 bases are a match to TRBD1. This CDR3 comprises 15 residues. Germline CDR1 reads GTSNPN; CDR2 reads SVGIG (reference sequence). J gave up 6 bases and V 3 bases, and 9 bases lay outside the gene matches. The CDR3 reads CAWSYGTGAHDTQYF. The part of the CDR3 DNA that was read is TGTGCCTGGAGCTACGGGACAGGGGCCCACGATACG.

Only a few counts were recorded for this clone. The CDR3 end lies 3 residues beyond the end of the read and is filled in from the germline J gene. This rearrangement joins TRBV19 to TRBJ2-5, with 9 bases aligning to TRBD2. The J segment lost 0 bases and the V segment lost 5 bases, leaving 7 bases of the junction unmatched. Germline V gene lookup returns CDR1 LNHDA and CDR2 SQIVND (reference sequence). CDR3 length: 16 amino acids. The CDR3 protein is CASSPRTSANQETQYF. Partial CDR3 DNA: TGTGCCAGTAGTCCTCGGACTAGCGCGAACCAAGAGACC.

In its sample, this clone was seen a few times. The CDR3 goes on 3 residues after the read ends, and that part is filled in from the germline J gene. The V gene is TRBV30, the J gene TRBJ2-2; 8 bases line up with TRBD2. CDR1 and CDR2 from the germline V gene are GTSNPN and SVGIG (reference sequence). V trimming: 0 bases; J trimming: 4 bases; junction bases outside the gene matches: 4. The CDR3 spans 15 residues. CDR3 region: CAWSVRLAGTGELFF. The CDR3 bases that were read are TGTGCCTGGAGTGTAAGGCTAGCGGGCACCGGGGAG.

A remark on this clone: The read gets to within 3 residues of the CDR3 end, and the germline J gene fills in the rest. The gene calls are TRBV7-9 and TRBJ2-3; the match to TRBD1 covers 8 bases. This CDR3 contains 15 residues. The V gene's germline CDR1 is SEHNR and CDR2 FQNEAQ (reference sequence). The V segment lost 6 bases and the J segment 1 base; nucleotides outside the gene matches: 6. The CDR3 region is CASRPQGAGTDTQYF. The CDR3 bases that were read are TGTGCCAGCAGGCCTCAGGGGGCTGGCACAGATACG.

This clone has a handful of counts. The read falls 3 residues short of the CDR3 end, and the missing part is taken from the germline J gene. The genes are TRBV18 and TRBJ1-2; 9 bases map to TRBD1. The CDR3 has 14 residues. With V trimmed by 3 bases and J by 1 base, 0 bases remained unmatched. In germline, CDR1 is KGHSH, CDR2 LQKENI. The CDR3 reads CASSPTGGNYGYTF. The sequenced CDR3 bases are TGTGCCAGCTCACCGACAGGGGGTAACTATGGC.

A word on this clone: Coverage ceases 3 residues before the CDR3 finishes, and the germline J gene fills in the end. V and J are TRBV19 and TRBJ2-1, with 8 nucleotides matching TRBD2. The J segment lost 0 bases and the V segment lost 5 bases, leaving 3 bases of the junction unmatched. CDR1 and CDR2 (germline): LNHDA, SQIVND (reference sequence). This CDR3 region has 15 residues. The CDR3 DNA, read in part, is TGTGCCAGTAGTCCTACTAGCGGCTCCTACAATGAG. This encodes CASSPTSGSYNE. The whole CDR3 reads CASSPTSGSYNEQFF.

This clone came up a few times. The read terminates 3 residues before the CDR3 end, so the remaining end is supplied by the germline J gene. This chain uses TRBV7-9 with TRBJ2-5; D remains unclear. The CDR3 is 14 residues long. V lost 1 base and J 2 bases, leaving 8 bases between the germline ends. CDR1 and CDR2 from the germline V gene are SEHNR and FQNEAQ (reference sequence). The CDR3 loop is CASSLEVIQETQYF. The CDR3 DNA, read in part, is TGTGCCAGCAGCTTAGAGGTTATACAAGAGACC. The full variable domain, rest sourced from reference TRBV7-9 and TRBJ2-5, is DTGVSQNPRHKITKRGQNVTFRCDPISEHNRLYWYRQTLGQGPEFLTYFQNEAQLEKSRLLSDRFSAERPKGSFSTLEIQRTEQGDSAMYLCASSLEVIQETQYFGPGTRLLVL.

Notes on this clone: The CDR3 end lies 3 residues beyond the end of the read and is filled in from the germline J gene. The chain employs TRBV5-6 and TRBJ2-1; 10 bases map to TRBD1. Germline loops: CDR1 SGHDT, CDR2 YYEEEE. The junction had 8 bases not matched to a gene; V was cut back by 4 bases and J by 7 bases. This CDR3 has 15 amino acids. CDR3: CASSLPGTGANEQFF. Partial CDR3 DNA: TGTGCCAGCAGCCTACCCGGGACAGGGGCTAATGAG. Looking up the rest from reference TRBV5-6 and TRBJ2-1 gives the full variable domain: DAGVTQSPTHLIKTRGQQVTLRCSPKSGHDTVSWYQQALGQGPQFIFQYYEEEERQRGNFPDRFSGHQFPNYSSELNVNALLLGDSALYLCASSLPGTGANEQFFGPGTRLTVL.

The covered CDR3 bases are TGTGCCAGTAGTATAGGTGGGACTAGCGGGAGGCCCTACCCTTACAATGAG. Translated, it gives CASSIGGTSGRPYPYNE. The CDR3 as a whole reads CASSIGGTSGRPYPYNEQFF. The chain has TRBV19 and TRBJ2-1; 15 bases line up with TRBD2. The CDR3 is cut off 3 residues early in the read; its end comes from the germline J gene. Germline V gene data show CDR1 as LNHDA and CDR2 as SQIVND (reference sequence). V was pared by 1 base and J by 4 bases, with 11 bases of the junction left unmatched. The CDR3 contains 20 residues.

By its share, this clone is medium-sized. The read ends 3 residues before the CDR3 terminus; that terminus is restored from the germline J gene. The genes are TRBV18 and TRBJ1-5; D is unresolved. Germline V lookup: CDR1 KGHSH, CDR2 LQKENI. Trimming cost V 5 bases and J 0 bases, with 17 bases left between them. The CDR3 spans 17 residues. CDR3 loop: CASSSSVQPYSNQPQHF. The CDR3 DNA, read in part, is TGTGCCAGCTCAAGCAGCGTCCAGCCATATAGCAATCAGCCC.

This clone was detected only a few times. The read ends 3 residues before the CDR3 terminus; that terminus is restored from the germline J gene. This rearrangement joins TRBV7-6 to TRBJ2-1, with 12 bases lining up with TRBD2. Germline V gene sequence: CDR1 SGHVS, CDR2 FNYEAQ. The CDR3 runs to 16 residues. Trimming took 2 bases from V and 2 from J; bases not matched to a gene: 1. CDR3 DNA (partial): TGTGCCAGCAGCTTAACTAGCGGGAGGACCTACAATGAG. Protein product: CASSLTSGRTYNE. The whole CDR3 region reads CASSLTSGRTYNEQFF.

In the case of this clone: The missing CDR3 end, 3 residues past where the read stops, is filled in from the germline J gene. V is TRBV19 and J is TRBJ2-4, with 7 positions matching TRBD2. The CDR3 has 13 amino acids. Germline V gives CDR1 LNHDA, CDR2 SQIVND (reference sequence). Germline trimming cut 7 bases from V and 6 bases from J; bases unmatched to any gene: 6. Here the CDR3 reads CASTSRGRNIQYF. The DNA read from the CDR3 is TGTGCCAGTACTTCGCGGGGGAGAAACATT.

This clone was detected only a few times. The read terminates 3 residues before the CDR3 end, so the remaining end is supplied by the germline J gene. This chain connects TRBV19 to TRBJ2-6, with D tentatively TRBD2 (5 bases). CDR3 length equals 17 residues. Trimming left V 7 bases short and J 0 bases short, with 16 bases between. Looked up from germline, CDR1 is LNHDA and CDR2 is SQIVND (reference sequence). The part of the CDR3 DNA that was read is TGTGCCAGTACTCTCAGAGGGCCCCTCTCTGGGGCCAACGTC. Its protein is CASTLRGPLSGANV. The full-length CDR3 reads as CASTLRGPLSGANVLTF.

To note about this clone: The read terminates 3 residues before the CDR3 end, so the remaining end is supplied by the germline J gene. V is TRBV7-9 and J is TRBJ2-3; D not resolved. Germline-derived CDR1 and CDR2 are SEHNR and FQNEAQ (reference sequence). Trimming took 5 bases from V and 6 from J, leaving 15 bases between them. This CDR3 contains 14 residues. Partial CDR3 DNA: TGTGCCAGCAGCACCCCGATCCTATTCGATACG. The encoded protein is CASSTPILFDT. The whole CDR3 protein is CASSTPILFDTQYF. Based on the CDR3 plus reference TRBV7-9 and TRBJ2-3, the full variable domain is DTGVSQNPRHKITKRGQNVTFRCDPISEHNRLYWYRQTLGQGPEFLTYFQNEAQLEKSRLLSDRFSAERPKGSFSTLEIQRTEQGDSAMYLCASSTPILFDTQYFGPGTRLTVL.

In this sample, this clone turned up a few times. The observed sequence ends 3 residues before the CDR3 terminus, with the missing tail filled in from the germline J gene. This chain joins TRBV7-6 and TRBJ1-6; D possibly corresponds to TRBD1 (5 bases). The germline V and J ends were trimmed by 1 base and 7 bases, with 17 bases remaining between them. The CDR3 loop spans 17 amino acids. In germline, CDR1 is SGHVS, CDR2 FNYEAQ. CDR3 DNA, as far as it was read: TGTGCCAGCAGCTTAGGGGGAGGTGTAGGGGCGAATTCACCC. Protein product: CASSLGGGVGANSP. The whole CDR3 sequence is CASSLGGGVGANSPLHF.

This clone showed up just a few times. The CDR3 is cut off 3 residues early in the read; its end comes from the germline J gene. The chain joins TRBV19 to TRBJ1-1, with D unresolved. The CDR3 is 13 residues long. The V gene's germline CDR1 is LNHDA and CDR2 SQIVND (reference sequence). V lost 6 bases and J lost 1, with 9 bases in between. The sequenced CDR3 bases are TGTGCCAGTAGCTCCGGGTCGAACACTGAA. Residues: CASSSGSNTE. In full, the CDR3 reads CASSSGSNTEAFF.

Concerning this clone itself: The read ends 3 residues shy of where the CDR3 ends; the end is completed using the germline J gene. V and J are TRBV5-6 and TRBJ2-3, with 8 bases lining up with TRBD1. This CDR3 is built from 14 residues. CDR1 is SGHDT and CDR2 is YYEEEE in the germline V gene. The V and J ends lost 4 bases and 2 bases, in that order; junction bases with no gene match: 3. The DNA read from the CDR3 is TGTGCCAGCAGCAGGGACAGGAACACAGATACG. Translating gives CASSRDRNTDT. The entire CDR3 reads CASSRDRNTDTQYF.

This clone was picked up many times. The CDR3 goes on 3 residues after the read ends, and that part is filled in from the germline J gene. The rearrangement joins TRBV20-1 to TRBJ1-6, with D maybe TRBD1 (6 bases). The CDR3 length is 15 residues. Germline V gene data show CDR1 as DFQATT and CDR2 as SNEGSKA (reference sequence). Between the trimmed V and J ends, which lost 0 bases and 9 bases, there was a span of 15 bases. CDR3 bases read: TGCAGTGCTAGAGATGCAACAGGGATAAGTTCACCC. Protein product: CSARDATGISSP. The whole CDR3 region reads CSARDATGISSPLHF.

As concerns this clone: The read stops 3 residues short of the end of the CDR3; the missing end is completed from the germline J gene. This chain joins TRBV19 and TRBJ2-5; TRBD2 aligns across 7 bases. Germline CDR1 is LNHDA and CDR2 is SQIVND (reference sequence). The CDR3 has 15 amino acids. V lost 6 bases, J lost 1 base, and 8 bases stayed unmatched. The CDR3 sequence: CASSLYSGAQETQYF. The part of the CDR3 DNA that was read is TGTGCCAGTAGCCTCTACAGCGGGGCCCAAGAGACC.

This clone was recorded a few times. Read sequence stops 3 residues before the CDR3 end, and the germline J gene provides the missing end. The chain has TRBV18 and TRBJ2-2, with D unresolved. Germline CDR1 is KGHSH and CDR2 is LQKENI. V gave up 2 bases and J gave up 1 base, with 14 bases separating them. CDR3 length: 17 amino acids. The covered CDR3 bases are TGTGCCAGCTCACCAGCAGGTTCCCAGTGGAACACCGGGGAG. Translated, it gives CASSPAGSQWNTGE. The full CDR3 reads CASSPAGSQWNTGELFF.

With regard to this clone: The read gets to within 3 residues of the CDR3 end, and the germline J gene fills in the rest. The genes are TRBV2 and TRBJ1-2; unclear D gene. Germline-derived CDR1 and CDR2 are SNHLY and FYNNEI. Between the trimmed V and J ends, which lost 2 bases and 4 bases, there was a span of 8 bases. The CDR3 length is 13 residues. This CDR3 reads CASSELSLYGYTF. CDR3 DNA (partial): TGTGCCAGCAGTGAACTCTCCCTCTATGGC.

This clone showed up just a few times. The read terminates 3 residues ahead of where the CDR3 ends, so the germline J gene completes it. The rearrangement links TRBV7-3 to TRBJ2-3; D unresolved. The CDR3 consists of 14 residues. In germline, CDR1 is SGHTA, CDR2 FQGTGA. Deletions cut 0 bases from V and 7 bases from J, with 11 bases between. The covered CDR3 bases are TGTGCCAGCAGCTTAACCCCGGGTTTGTATACG. As protein: CASSLTPGLYT. The CDR3 in full is CASSLTPGLYTQYF.

A remark on this clone: With the read ending 3 residues before the CDR3 end, the germline J gene is used to fill in that end. This rearrangement joins TRBV7-8 to TRBJ2-5; D unclear. The CDR3 extends over 13 amino acids. Trimming took 5 bases from V and 3 from J, leaving 10 bases between them. Germline-derived CDR1 and CDR2 are SGHVS and FQNEAQ. The covered CDR3 bases are TGTGCCAGCAGCCGTACTCGAGAAGAGACC. This gives the protein CASSRTREET. The entire CDR3 sequence reads CASSRTREETQYF.

Only a few counts were recorded for this clone. The read gets to within 3 residues of the CDR3 end, and the germline J gene fills in the rest. The rearrangement joins TRBV7-2 to TRBJ1-6, with 8 nucleotides matching TRBD1. The J segment lost 7 bases and the V segment lost 5 bases, leaving 4 bases of the junction unmatched. The CDR3 spans 14 residues. CDR1 is SGHTA and CDR2 is FQGNSA in the germline V gene. The covered CDR3 bases are TGTGCCAGCAGCATCGACAGGGGAAATTCACCC. Protein product: CASSIDRGNSP. The CDR3 in full is CASSIDRGNSPLHF.

With regard to this clone: The read terminates 3 residues ahead of where the CDR3 ends, so the germline J gene completes it. V gene TRBV5-1 combines with J gene TRBJ2-1; D is uncertain. The germline CDR1 and CDR2 sequences are SGHRS and YFSETQ. V shed 0 bases and J shed 1 base, with 14 bases lying between them. This CDR3 has 17 residues. The CDR3 protein is CASSLEGIPSSYNEQFF. Incomplete CDR3 DNA: TGCGCCAGCAGCTTGGAGGGTATACCAAGTTCCTACAATGAG.

This clone occurred a few times. The observed sequence ends 3 residues before the CDR3 terminus, with the missing tail filled in from the germline J gene. The chain links TRBV18 to TRBJ2-7, with 8 bases identical to TRBD1. The CDR3 covers 15 residues. Trimming took 3 bases from V and 4 from J; bases not matched to a gene: 8. Germline lookup yields CDR1 KGHSH and CDR2 LQKENI. The sequenced part of the CDR3 DNA is TGTGCCAGCTCACCCTCCCGGGACAGGAGTTACGAG. It encodes CASSPSRDRSYE. The CDR3 as a whole reads CASSPSRDRSYEQYF.